A selection of T cell receptor beta chains follows, all from one sample in a study of blood T cell repertoires in COVID-19. Sequenced by immunoSEQ multiplex PCR; TCRdb stores in-frame clones only, minus some. The sample holds roughly 260,000 clones; about 90% are singletons and the top ten take under 3%. Sequences were obtained from peripheral blood. These receptors originate from a person under 35 with COVID-19, enrolled during active disease. The CDR3 runs from the conserved cysteine through the conserved F or W. A D gene is named only where the DNA matches it firmly. Not every row has a clone size; where given, it reads once, few, many or a size class.

d_gene	v_gene	j_gene	abundance	CDR3nt	CDR3aa
TRBD2	TRBV29-1	TRBJ2-5	-	TGCAGCGTTGAAATTGGTGTAGCGGGATATAGAGAGACCCAGTACTTC	CSVEIGVAGYRETQYF
TRBD2	TRBV10-2	TRBJ2-4	-	TGCGCCAGCGTGGCTAGCGGGAACCTGCAAGCCAAAAACATTCAGTACTTC	CASVASGNLQAKNIQYF
-	TRBV27	TRBJ2-7	-	TGTGCCAGCAGTTCCCTAGCGAACTACGAGCAGTACTTC	CASSSLANYEQYF
-	TRBV7-9	TRBJ1-3	-	TGTGCCAGCAGCTCTGGACAGTTCTCTTCTGGAAACACCATATATTTT	CASSSGQFSSGNTIYF
TRBD1	TRBV7-2	TRBJ1-6	-	TGTGCCAGCAGCTTAGAGGGACAGGGGTCACCCCTCCACTTT	CASSLEGQGSPLHF
TRBD1	TRBV5-1	TRBJ1-2	once	TGCGCCAGCAGCTTGGCCGGGACAGGGGGTGGCTACACCTTC	CASSLAGTGGGYTF
TRBD1	TRBV27	TRBJ2-1	-	TGTGCCAGCAGTTTACAGGGGGCATACAATGAGCAGTTCTTC	CASSLQGAYNEQFF
TRBD2	TRBV28	TRBJ2-3	-	TGTGCCAGCAGTTCCTCAGGGACTAGCGGGAGCGCAGATACGCAGTATTTT	CASSSSGTSGSADTQYF
-	TRBV5-6	TRBJ2-7	once	TGTGCCAGCAGCTTTACAGGCTCCTACGAGCAGTACTTC	CASSFTGSYEQYF
TRBD1	TRBV7-9	TRBJ2-7	-	TGTGCCAGCAGCGGAGAAAAAGGGACAGGGCGTTACGAGCAGTACTTC	CASSGEKGTGRYEQYF
-	TRBV25-1	TRBJ2-5	-	TGTGCCAGCAGTGGGGTTGGGCCACCGGTTGCAGAGACCCAGTACTTC	CASSGVGPPVAETQYF
-	TRBV15	TRBJ1-4	-	TGTGCCACCAGCAGAGATATGGGAGGGGTCAATGAAAAACTGTTTTTT	CATSRDMGGVNEKLFF
TRBD1	TRBV5-6	TRBJ2-3	-	TGTGCCAGCAGCCCTGGGACAGGCAATACGCAGTATTTT	CASSPGTGNTQYF
-	TRBV27	TRBJ1-1	once	TGTGCCAGCAGTTTATTGGGGGGGTTCGCAGCTTTCTTT	CASSLLGGFAAFF
TRBD1	TRBV27	TRBJ1-1	-	TGTGCCAGCAGTGCCGACAGGGGGGTGGGCACTGAAGCTTTCTTT	CASSADRGVGTEAFF
-	TRBV9	TRBJ2-3	-	TGTGCCAGCAGCGTAGGGAGCGTAGATACGCAGTATTTT	CASSVGSVDTQYF
-	TRBV5-6	TRBJ1-1	-	TGTGCCAGCAGCTTCGGGGGAAACACTGAAGCTTTCTTT	CASSFGGNTEAFF
-	TRBV20-1	TRBJ1-6	-	TGCAGTGCTAGTGGGGGGGTCGATCTGAGTTCACCCCTCCACTTT	CSASGGVDLSSPLHF
TRBD1	TRBV4-1	TRBJ2-7	once	TGCGCCAGCAGCCAAGGGACAGGGGATCCATCCTACGAGCAGTACTTC	CASSQGTGDPSYEQYF
-	TRBV2	TRBJ2-7	-	TGTGCCAGCATTACCGGGGCCTACGAGCAGTACTTC	CASITGAYEQYF
TRBD1	TRBV24-1	TRBJ1-5	-	TGTGCCACCAGTGATCCCCGCCAGGGGGCAAATCAGCCCCAGCATTTT	CATSDPRQGANQPQHF
-	TRBV6-5	TRBJ1-3	-	TGTGCCAGCAGTTACGACACCAACTCTGGAAACACCATATATTTT	CASSYDTNSGNTIYF
TRBD1	TRBV19	TRBJ2-4	-	TGTGCCAGTAGCCGACGACAGGGGGGAAACATTCAGTACTTC	CASSRRQGGNIQYF
TRBD1	TRBV7-2	TRBJ2-7	-	TGTGCCAGCAGCACCCCGGGACAGAAGATGTACGAGCAGTACTTC	CASSTPGQKMYEQYF
-	TRBV5-1	TRBJ2-5	-	TGCGCCAGCAGCTTGGACGTAGAAGAGACCCAGTACTTC	CASSLDVEETQYF
-	TRBV19	TRBJ1-2	-	TGTGCCAGTAGTATCGCCAGTTCTAACTATGGCTACACCTTC	CASSIASSNYGYTF
TRBD2	TRBV15	TRBJ2-5	once	TGTGCCACCAGCAGAACTAGCGGGAGAATTGAGACCCAGTACTTC	CATSRTSGRIETQYF
-	TRBV5-4	TRBJ1-2	-	TGTGCCAGCAGCTTTGGGCAGGAATGGTATGGCTACACCTTC	CASSFGQEWYGYTF
TRBD2	TRBV3-1/TRBV3-2	TRBJ2-5	-	TGTGCCAGCAGCCAAGATGTGGGCGGGAGGGCCCAGACCCAGTACTTC	CASSQDVGGRAQTQYF
TRBD1	TRBV2	TRBJ1-5	-	TGTGCCAGCAGTGGGGACAGGGGGGTTTACCAGCCCCAGCATTTT	CASSGDRGVYQPQHF
TRBD1	TRBV27	TRBJ2-7	-	TGTGCCAGCAGTTTAACAGGGGCTCACTACGAGCAGTACTTC	CASSLTGAHYEQYF
TRBD1	TRBV24-1	TRBJ2-2	-	TGTGCCACCTCCTGGACAGGGGCCGGGGAGCTGTTTTTT	CATSWTGAGELFF
TRBD1	TRBV27	TRBJ1-6	-	TGTGCCAGCACCGGGACAGGAGATAATTCACCCCTCCACTTT	CASTGTGDNSPLHF
TRBD2	TRBV9	TRBJ2-2	-	TGTGCCAGCAGCACCAGCGGGAGCCCCGGGGAGCTGTTTTTT	CASSTSGSPGELFF
TRBD2	TRBV27	TRBJ2-2	-	TGTGCCAGCAGTTTATTGGGGACTAAGGGGACCGGGGAGCTGTTTTTT	CASSLLGTKGTGELFF
TRBD1	TRBV4-3	TRBJ2-2	few	TGCGCCAGCAGCCCCCGGGACAGAAACACCGGGGAGCTGTTTTTT	CASSPRDRNTGELFF
TRBD2	TRBV6-2/TRBV6-3	TRBJ2-1	once	TGTGCCAGCAGTTACGGGACTAGCGGGAGGGCGCCGCACAATGAGCAGTTCTTC	CASSYGTSGRAPHNEQFF
-	TRBV13	TRBJ2-1	-	TGTGCCAGCAGCTTAGGCCTCAATGAGCAGTTCTTC	CASSLGLNEQFF
-	TRBV21-1	TRBJ2-3	-	TGTGCCAGCAGCAACCGGGACAGGGGGACAGATACGCAGTATTTT	CASSNRDRGTDTQYF
-	TRBV5-4	TRBJ1-2	-	TGTGCCAGCAGCCCTATAGCAGGGGATCCAAGCTACACCTTC	CASSPIAGDPSYTF
-	TRBV5-3	TRBJ1-5	-	TGTGCCAGAAGCCTCTCTATCGGTAGCAATCAGCCCCAGCATTTT	CARSLSIGSNQPQHF
-	TRBV7-2	TRBJ2-7	-	TGTGCCAGCAGCTTAGGGGGCCCCGGGGAGCAGTACTTC	CASSLGGPGEQYF
TRBD1	TRBV19	TRBJ2-2	-	TGTGCCAGTAGTCTCGGGACAGGCACCGGGGAGCTGTTTTTT	CASSLGTGTGELFF
-	TRBV5-6	TRBJ1-1	once	TGTGCCAGCAGCTTGGCCCCCGGTGAAGCTTTCTTT	CASSLAPGEAFF
TRBD2	TRBV11-3	TRBJ2-1	-	TGTGCCAGCAGCACCGGGAGGGCCGGGAATGAGCAGTTCTTC	CASSTGRAGNEQFF
-	TRBV5-1	TRBJ2-7	-	TGCGCCAGCCGAGGAAGCTACGAGCAGTACTTC	CASRGSYEQYF
TRBD2	TRBV2	TRBJ2-7	-	TGTGCCAGCAGTGAATCATCTAGCGGGAGTTGGTATGGGTACGAGCAGTACTTC	CASSESSSGSWYGYEQYF
-	TRBV5-8	TRBJ2-1	once	TGTGCCAGCAGCTCCGAGAGGGGGAATGAGCAGTTCTTC	CASSSERGNEQFF
-	TRBV5-5	TRBJ2-2	-	TGTGCCAGCAGCAGGGACTTCCGAAACACCGGGGAGCTGTTTTTT	CASSRDFRNTGELFF
-	TRBV24-1	TRBJ1-1	-	TGTGCCACCAGTGATCCGGGTCATGAAGCTTTCTTT	CATSDPGHEAFF
TRBD1	TRBV24-1	TRBJ2-5	-	TGTGCCACCAGTGATTCGACAGGGCCTCAAGAGACCCAGTACTTC	CATSDSTGPQETQYF
-	TRBV11-2	TRBJ2-4	-	TGTGCCAGCAGCTTCACAGGGACGGATCAAAACATTCAGTACTTC	CASSFTGTDQNIQYF
-	TRBV3-1/TRBV3-2	TRBJ1-1	-	TGTGCCAGCAGCCAAGTCGGGGGACGCACTGAAGCTTTCTTT	CASSQVGGRTEAFF
-	TRBV14	TRBJ2-3	-	TGTGCCAGCAGCCGTACGGGGCAGTATTTT	CASSRTGQYF
TRBD1	TRBV5-1	TRBJ1-3	-	TGCGCCAGCAGCCCAAGGGGGCAGGTCTCTGGAAACACCATATATTTT	CASSPRGQVSGNTIYF
-	TRBV18	TRBJ2-7	-	TGTGCCAGCTCGCCGACAGGTCTTTCCTACGAGCAGTACTTC	CASSPTGLSYEQYF
-	TRBV9	TRBJ2-1	-	TGTGCCAGCAGCGTAGTCGGTGGGAGGCTGTTCTTC	CASSVVGGRLFF